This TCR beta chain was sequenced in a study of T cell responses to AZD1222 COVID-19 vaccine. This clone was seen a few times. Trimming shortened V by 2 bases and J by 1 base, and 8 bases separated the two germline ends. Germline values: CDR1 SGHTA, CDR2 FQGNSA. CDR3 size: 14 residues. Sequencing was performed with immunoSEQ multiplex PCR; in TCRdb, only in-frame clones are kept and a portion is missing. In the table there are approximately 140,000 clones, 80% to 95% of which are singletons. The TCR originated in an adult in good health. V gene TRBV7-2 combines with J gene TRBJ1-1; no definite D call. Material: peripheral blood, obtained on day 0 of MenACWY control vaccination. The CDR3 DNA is TGTGCCAGCAGCTTATTACGAACGAACACTGAAGCTTTCTTT. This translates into CASSLLRTNTEAFF.